These T cell receptor beta chains were read from a single sample in a study of PD-1 blockade in classical Hodgkin lymphoma. Profiled with immunoSEQ multiplex PCR; TCRdb holds only in-frame clones, not every one. The sample consists of 20,000 to 25,000 clones, about two thirds of them appearing once. The specimen was peripheral blood mononuclear cells (PBMCs), collected at baseline. The receptor source for this set is a human donor with classical Hodgkin lymphoma. CDR3s include the opening cysteine and the closing phenylalanine or tryptophan. D genes are given only for firm matches. Only part of the rows carry a size: once, few, many, or a class if the clone is expanded.

J: TRBJ1-2; size: once; V: TRBV6-5; D: NA; CDR3: CASRDGGGYTF; DNA: TGTGCCAGCAGGGACGGGGGGGGCTACACCTTC
J: TRBJ1-1; size: few; V: TRBV7-9; D: NA; CDR3: CASSLGGGTEAFF; DNA: TGTGCCAGCAGCTTAGGAGGGGGCACTGAAGCTTTCTTT
J: TRBJ1-2; size: NA; V: TRBV28; D: NA; CDR3: CASSLWDRGYTF; DNA: TGTGCCAGCAGTTTATGGGATCGTGGCTACACCTTC
J: TRBJ1-2; size: NA; V: TRBV28; D: NA; CDR3: CASSLAGDVLYGYTF; DNA: TGTGCCAGCAGTTTAGCAGGGGATGTTTTATATGGCTACACCTTC
J: TRBJ1-4; size: NA; V: TRBV7-2; D: TRBD1; CDR3: CASSLVRGRDEKLFF; DNA: TGTGCCAGCAGCTTAGTCAGGGGGCGAGATGAAAAACTGTTTTTT
J: TRBJ1-2; size: few; V: TRBV28; D: TRBD1; CDR3: CASSLQGGYGYTF; DNA: TGTGCCAGCAGTTTGCAGGGGGGCTATGGCTACACCTTC
J: TRBJ2-1; size: NA; V: TRBV7-9; D: TRBD2; CDR3: CASSLIVAGEQFF; DNA: TGTGCCAGCAGCTTAATAGTAGCGGGGGAGCAGTTCTTC
J: TRBJ2-1; size: NA; V: TRBV5-6; D: NA; CDR3: CASSLPLGGTEQFF; DNA: TGTGCCAGCAGCCTACCGTTAGGGGGGACTGAGCAGTTCTTC
J: TRBJ2-7; size: NA; V: TRBV14; D: NA; CDR3: CASSQRDLYEQYF; DNA: TGTGCCAGCAGCCAGCGGGATCTCTACGAGCAGTACTTC
J: TRBJ2-5; size: NA; V: TRBV9; D: NA; CDR3: CASSQGGASETQYF; DNA: TGTGCCAGCAGCCAAGGTGGCGCGTCAGAGACCCAGTACTTC
J: TRBJ2-7; size: NA; V: TRBV11-3; D: TRBD2; CDR3: CASSLALLAGVHEQYF; DNA: TGTGCCAGCAGCTTAGCGCTTTTAGCGGGAGTCCACGAGCAGTACTTC
J: TRBJ2-1; size: NA; V: TRBV19; D: NA; CDR3: CASSILAGEQFF; DNA: TGTGCCAGTAGTATCCTGGCTGGTGAGCAGTTCTTC
J: TRBJ2-1; size: few; V: TRBV19; D: TRBD2; CDR3: CASSYPPGSSGRVYEQFF; DNA: TGTGCCAGTAGTTACCCACCGGGCTCTAGCGGGAGGGTTTATGAGCAGTTCTTC
J: TRBJ2-4; size: few; V: TRBV27; D: TRBD1; CDR3: CASSPQGAFQYF; DNA: TGTGCCAGCAGTCCACAGGGGGCCTTTCAGTACTTC
J: TRBJ1-1; size: NA; V: TRBV27; D: NA; CDR3: CASSLFGAEAFF; DNA: TGTGCCAGCAGTTTATTTGGGGCTGAAGCTTTCTTT
J: TRBJ2-5; size: NA; V: TRBV6-6; D: TRBD2; CDR3: CASNLLAGHAGTQYF; DNA: TGTGCCAGCAACCTACTAGCGGGGCACGCGGGGACCCAGTACTTC
J: TRBJ1-6; size: medium-sized; V: TRBV5-1; D: TRBD1; CDR3: CASSSAPGQGSFNSPLHF; DNA: TGCGCCAGCAGCTCGGCTCCGGGACAGGGGAGCTTTAATTCACCCCTCCACTTT
J: TRBJ1-1; size: once; V: TRBV6-6; D: NA; CDR3: CASSYRPGWGTEAFF; DNA: TGTGCCAGCAGTTACCGCCCGGGATGGGGCACTGAAGCTTTCTTT
J: TRBJ1-1; size: NA; V: TRBV5-5; D: TRBD1; CDR3: CASSWTTGVGNTEAFF; DNA: TGTGCCAGCAGCTGGACAACAGGGGTCGGGAACACTGAAGCTTTCTTT
J: TRBJ2-7; size: few; V: TRBV28; D: TRBD2; CDR3: CASRPGGTYEQYF; DNA: TGTGCCAGCAGACCCGGGGGGACCTACGAGCAGTACTTC
J: TRBJ2-5; size: NA; V: TRBV7-2; D: TRBD1; CDR3: CASSLAGGLETQYF; DNA: TGTGCCAGCAGCTTAGCAGGGGGCCTAGAGACCCAGTACTTC
J: TRBJ2-2; size: NA; V: TRBV18; D: NA; CDR3: CASSPMNTGELFF; DNA: TGTGCCAGCTCACCCATGAACACCGGGGAGCTGTTTTTT
J: TRBJ1-1; size: NA; V: TRBV5-6; D: TRBD1; CDR3: CASSSPGQGTFF; DNA: TGTGCCAGCAGCTCACCGGGACAGGGAACTTTCTTT
J: TRBJ2-1; size: NA; V: TRBV19; D: NA; CDR3: CASSRSLVSEQFF; DNA: TGTGCCAGTAGTAGATCCCTGGTTAGCGAGCAGTTCTTC
J: TRBJ2-2; size: NA; V: TRBV5-1; D: TRBD2; CDR3: CASRLSRSFAQGGTGELFF; DNA: TGCGCCAGCAGATTGAGTCGTTCTTTTGCGCAGGGAGGGACCGGGGAGCTGTTTTTT
J: TRBJ1-6; size: NA; V: TRBV5-1; D: NA; CDR3: CASSLEGAHSPLHF; DNA: TGCGCCAGCAGCTTGGAGGGAGCACATTCACCCCTCCACTTT
J: TRBJ2-1; size: NA; V: TRBV14; D: NA; CDR3: CASSQERSYNEQFF; DNA: TGTGCCAGCAGCCAAGAACGCAGTTACAATGAGCAGTTCTTC
J: TRBJ1-1; size: NA; V: TRBV29-1; D: TRBD1; CDR3: CSVALARGHTEAFF; DNA: TGCAGCGTTGCGCTTGCCAGGGGGCACACTGAAGCTTTCTTT
J: TRBJ2-3; size: once; V: TRBV19; D: NA; CDR3: CASSNGVALTDTQYF; DNA: TGTGCCAGTAGTAACGGCGTAGCCCTCACAGATACGCAGTATTTT
J: TRBJ2-7; size: NA; V: TRBV28; D: TRBD2; CDR3: CASSRTSGTNEQYF; DNA: TGTGCCAGCAGCCGGACTAGCGGGACGAACGAGCAGTACTTC
J: TRBJ2-6; size: many; V: TRBV9; D: NA; CDR3: CASGLQGAGANVLTF; DNA: TGTGCCAGCGGTCTCCAGGGCGCTGGGGCCAACGTCCTGACTTTC
J: TRBJ2-2; size: NA; V: TRBV28; D: NA; CDR3: CAAIGRSNTGELFF; DNA: TGTGCCGCCATTGGAAGAAGTAACACCGGGGAGCTGTTTTTT
J: TRBJ1-3; size: once; V: TRBV15; D: TRBD1; CDR3: CATGEGAYSGNTIYF; DNA: TGTGCCACCGGGGAGGGGGCCTACTCTGGAAACACCATATATTTT
J: TRBJ2-1; size: NA; V: TRBV7-2; D: NA; CDR3: CASSLRRQDNEQFF; DNA: TGTGCCAGCAGCTTACGTCGGCAGGACAATGAGCAGTTCTTC
J: TRBJ2-7; size: NA; V: TRBV27; D: TRBD2; CDR3: CASSPRTSGRLYEQYF; DNA: TGTGCCAGCAGTCCCCGGACTAGCGGGAGGCTCTACGAGCAGTACTTC
J: TRBJ2-2; size: NA; V: TRBV7-2; D: TRBD2; CDR3: CASSYSPWTSGTFTGELFF; DNA: TGTGCCAGCAGCTACTCCCCTTGGACTAGCGGGACTTTCACCGGGGAGCTGTTTTTT
J: TRBJ2-2; size: medium-sized; V: TRBV18; D: TRBD1; CDR3: CASSEDRGLNTGELFF; DNA: TGTGCCAGCTCAGAGGACAGGGGGCTGAACACCGGGGAGCTGTTTTTT
J: TRBJ2-7; size: once; V: TRBV6-6; D: NA; CDR3: CASSYSEQNYEQYF; DNA: TGTGCCAGCAGTTACTCGGAACAGAATTACGAGCAGTACTTC
J: TRBJ2-5; size: once; V: TRBV5-1; D: NA; CDR3: CASSLDPLTEEAQETQYF; DNA: TGCGCCAGCAGCTTAGATCCGCTCACTGAGGAGGCCCAAGAGACCCAGTACTTC
J: TRBJ1-6; size: NA; V: TRBV27; D: TRBD1; CDR3: CASSGLGTGLSPLHF; DNA: TGTGCCAGCAGTGGACTCGGGACAGGCCTTTCACCCCTCCACTTT
J: TRBJ1-1; size: NA; V: TRBV7-9; D: NA; CDR3: CASSPTGDTEAFF; DNA: TGTGCCAGCAGCCCCACGGGGGACACTGAAGCTTTCTTT
J: TRBJ1-1; size: few; V: TRBV2; D: TRBD1; CDR3: CASSPTGVLTEAFF; DNA: TGTGCCAGCAGTCCAACAGGGGTTTTGACTGAAGCTTTCTTT
J: TRBJ2-3; size: few; V: TRBV9; D: NA; CDR3: CASSVDLSRDTQYF; DNA: TGTGCCAGCAGCGTAGACCTATCTCGGGATACGCAGTATTTT
J: TRBJ1-5; size: NA; V: TRBV28; D: NA; CDR3: CASYGPGQYSNQPQHF; DNA: TGTGCCAGCTACGGTCCCGGGCAGTATAGCAATCAGCCCCAGCATTTT
J: TRBJ2-7; size: NA; V: TRBV6-5; D: NA; CDR3: CASSAPYEQYF; DNA: TGTGCCAGCAGTGCTCCCTACGAGCAGTACTTC
J: TRBJ2-3; size: NA; V: TRBV5-1; D: TRBD2; CDR3: CASSWSGGSTDTQYF; DNA: TGCGCCAGCAGCTGGAGCGGGGGTAGCACAGATACGCAGTATTTT
J: TRBJ1-3; size: NA; V: TRBV6-6; D: NA; CDR3: CASSYGGAENTIYF; DNA: TGTGCCAGCAGTTACGGGGGCGCAGAAAACACCATATATTTT
J: TRBJ1-1; size: NA; V: TRBV5-1; D: NA; CDR3: CASSPVTNLRNTEAFF; DNA: TGCGCCAGCAGCCCGGTTACAAACCTCAGGAACACTGAAGCTTTCTTT
J: TRBJ2-1; size: NA; V: TRBV19; D: NA; CDR3: CASSIVAGAQFF; DNA: TGTGCCAGTAGTATAGTGGCAGGGGCGCAGTTCTTC
J: TRBJ2-7; size: NA; V: TRBV28; D: TRBD1; CDR3: CASIKGQGPYEQYF; DNA: TGTGCCAGCATAAAGGGACAGGGTCCCTACGAGCAGTACTTC
J: TRBJ1-4; size: NA; V: TRBV4-2; D: NA; CDR3: CASSPRGGTTTEKLFF; DNA: TGTGCCAGCAGCCCGAGAGGGGGGACCACGACTGAAAAACTGTTTTTT
J: TRBJ2-7; size: once; V: TRBV5-4; D: NA; CDR3: CASSLTPHSYEQYF; DNA: TGTGCCAGCAGCTTGACCCCACACTCCTACGAGCAGTACTTC
J: TRBJ2-7; size: once; V: TRBV7-2; D: TRBD2; CDR3: CASSLQPGGGSEQYF; DNA: TGTGCCAGCAGCTTACAGCCCGGGGGGGGATCCGAGCAGTACTTC
J: TRBJ2-3; size: NA; V: TRBV7-2; D: TRBD1; CDR3: CASSLRTGGGSTDTQYF; DNA: TGTGCCAGCAGCCTTAGGACAGGGGGTGGGAGCACAGATACGCAGTATTTT
J: TRBJ1-2; size: NA; V: TRBV19; D: NA; CDR3: CASSFLGPNYGYTF; DNA: TGTGCCAGTAGTTTCCTGGGGCCTAACTATGGCTACACCTTC
J: TRBJ2-2; size: NA; V: TRBV5-5; D: TRBD2; CDR3: CASSLDLWLAATGELFF; DNA: TGTGCCAGCAGCTTGGATTTATGGCTAGCGGCCACCGGGGAGCTGTTTTTT